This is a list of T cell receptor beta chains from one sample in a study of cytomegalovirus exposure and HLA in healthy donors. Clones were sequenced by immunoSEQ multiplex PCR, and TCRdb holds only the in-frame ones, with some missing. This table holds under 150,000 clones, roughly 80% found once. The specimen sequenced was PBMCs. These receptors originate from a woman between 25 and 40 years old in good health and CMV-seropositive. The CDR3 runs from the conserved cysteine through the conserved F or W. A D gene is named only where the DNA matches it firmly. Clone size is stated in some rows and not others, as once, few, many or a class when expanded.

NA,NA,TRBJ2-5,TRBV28,CASSQLSQEKYF,TGTGCCAGCAGTCAACTAAGCCAAGAGAAGTACTTC
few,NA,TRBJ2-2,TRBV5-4,CASTSGGSWGELFF,TGTGCCAGCACCTCTGGGGGGTCCTGGGGGGAGCTGTTTTTT
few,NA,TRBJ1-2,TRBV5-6,CASWSKSGYGYTF,TGTGCCAGCTGGAGTAAAAGCGGGTATGGCTACACCTTC
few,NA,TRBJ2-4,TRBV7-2,CASSPTPGGRNIQYF,TGTGCCAGCAGCCCGACCCCGGGGGGCAGAAACATTCAGTACTTC
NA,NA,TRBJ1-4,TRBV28,CATRGGNAEKLFF,TGTGCCACCCGTGGGGGGAATGCTGAAAAACTGTTTTTT
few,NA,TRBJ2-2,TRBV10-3,CATLGRGAVF,TGTGCCACCCTTGGACGGGGAGCTGTTTTT
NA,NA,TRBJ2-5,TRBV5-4,CAIASQLGETQYF,TGTGCCATAGCCAGTCAACTAGGAGAGACCCAGTACTTC
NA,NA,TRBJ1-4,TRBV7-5,CVRSDRTGEKLFF,TGTGTCAGGTCGGACAGGACGGGTGAAAAACTGTTTTTT
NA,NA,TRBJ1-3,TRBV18,CASSPRPGTGNTIYF,TGTGCCAGCTCACCACGTCCAGGTACGGGAAACACCATATATTTT
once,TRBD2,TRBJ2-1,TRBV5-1,CASSLARTSGNPNNEQFF,TGCGCCAGCAGCTTGGCCAGGACTAGCGGGAACCCCAACAATGAGCAGTTCTTC
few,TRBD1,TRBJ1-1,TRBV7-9,CASSLYQGDTEAFF,TGTGCCAGCAGCTTGTATCAGGGGGACACTGAAGCTTTCTTT
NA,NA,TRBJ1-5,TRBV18,CASSPSGGRQPQHF,TGTGCCAGCTCACCCTCGGGGGGACGTCAGCCCCAGCATTTT
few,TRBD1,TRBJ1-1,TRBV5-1,CASSSGGHTEAFF,TGCGCCAGCAGCTCAGGGGGGCACACTGAAGCTTTCTTT
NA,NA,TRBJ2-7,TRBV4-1,CASSQRTSYEQYF,TGCGCCAGCAGCCAACGGACAAGTTACGAGCAGTACTTC
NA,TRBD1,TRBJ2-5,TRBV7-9,CASSGTGGTQYF,TGTGCCAGCAGCGGGACAGGGGGAACCCAGTACTTC
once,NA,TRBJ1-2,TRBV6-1,CATLKGGGDYGYTF,TGTGCCACCCTGAAGGGCGGGGGGGATTATGGCTACACCTTC
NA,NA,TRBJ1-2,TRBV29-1,CSVEDPDRDGYTF,TGCAGCGTTGAAGACCCGGACAGAGATGGCTACACCTTC
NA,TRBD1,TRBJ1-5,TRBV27,CASRTRAGGIQPQHF,TGTGCCAGCAGGACACGGGCAGGGGGCATTCAGCCCCAGCATTTT
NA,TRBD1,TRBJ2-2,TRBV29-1,CSVSATGSTGELFF,TGCAGCGTTTCTGCGACAGGGAGTACCGGGGAGCTGTTTTTT
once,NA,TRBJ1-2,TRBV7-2,CASSLPTGLRSYGYTF,TGTGCCAGCAGCTTACCGACAGGTCTAAGGAGTTATGGCTACACCTTC
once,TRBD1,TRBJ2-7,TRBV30,CAWRGTVSYEQYF,TGTGCCTGGAGAGGGACAGTCTCCTACGAGCAGTACTTC
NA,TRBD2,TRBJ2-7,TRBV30,CAWSVHSSGGHWTYEQYF,TGTGCCTGGAGTGTACATTCTAGCGGGGGGCACTGGACCTACGAGCAGTACTTC
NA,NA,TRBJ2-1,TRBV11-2,CASSLLSVQFF,TGTGCCAGCAGCCTCCTTAGTGTGCAGTTCTTC
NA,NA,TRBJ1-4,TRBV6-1,CASSADAGEKLFF,TGTGCCAGCAGTGCGGATGCGGGTGAAAAACTGTTTTTT
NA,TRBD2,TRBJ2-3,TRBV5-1,CASSPQGSGFTDTQYF,TGCGCCAGCAGCCCGCAGGGTAGCGGGTTCACAGATACGCAGTATTTT
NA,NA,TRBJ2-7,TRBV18,CASSPSFEQYF,TGTGCCAGCTCACCTTCCTTCGAGCAGTACTTC
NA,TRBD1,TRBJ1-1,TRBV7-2,CASRGRQGASEAFF,TGTGCCAGCCGCGGGCGGCAGGGGGCTTCTGAAGCTTTCTTT
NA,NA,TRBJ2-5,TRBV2,CASSNRHQETQYF,TGTGCCAGCAGTAACAGGCACCAAGAGACCCAGTACTTC
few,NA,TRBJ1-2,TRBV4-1,CASSPGLYGYTF,TGCGCCAGCAGCCCTGGACTATATGGCTACACCTTC
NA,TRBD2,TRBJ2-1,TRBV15,CATSSPLAGKYNEQFF,TGTGCCACCAGCAGCCCACTAGCGGGGAAATACAATGAGCAGTTCTTC
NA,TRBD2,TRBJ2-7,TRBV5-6,CASSAGLAGSYEQYF,TGTGCCAGCAGCGCGGGACTAGCGGGGTCCTATGAGCAGTACTTC
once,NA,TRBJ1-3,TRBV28,CASSSGGTLSGNTIYF,TGTGCCAGCAGCTCGGGGGGGACACTCTCTGGAAACACCATATATTTT
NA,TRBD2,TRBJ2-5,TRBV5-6,CASSLSSGARETQYF,TGTGCCAGCAGCTTGTCTAGCGGGGCGAGGGAGACCCAGTACTTC
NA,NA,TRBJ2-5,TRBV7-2,CASNKERLMGTQYF,TGTGCCAGCAATAAAGAGAGGCTAATGGGTACCCAGTACTTC
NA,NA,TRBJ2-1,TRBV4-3,CASSQDRGILPYNEQFF,TGCGCCAGCAGCCAAGATCGGGGGATATTGCCCTACAATGAGCAGTTCTTC
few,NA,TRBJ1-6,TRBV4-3,CASSQGTLSYNSPLHF,TGCGCCAGCAGCCAAGGGACACTGTCCTATAATTCACCCCTCCACTTT
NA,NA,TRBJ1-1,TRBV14,CASSPVRGFGTEAFF,TGTGCCAGCAGCCCTGTACGAGGGTTCGGCACTGAAGCTTTCTTT
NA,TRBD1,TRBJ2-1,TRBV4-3,CASSQDRRTGGHNEQFF,TGCGCCAGCAGCCAAGACCGAAGGACAGGGGGCCACAATGAGCAGTTCTTC
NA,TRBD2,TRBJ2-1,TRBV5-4,CASSLPASGGVVVRNEQFF,TGTGCCAGCAGCTTGCCGGCTAGCGGGGGGGTTGTTGTTAGGAATGAGCAGTTCTTC
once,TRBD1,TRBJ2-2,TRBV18,CASSTRTGGTGELFF,TGTGCCAGCTCAACCCGGACAGGGGGCACCGGGGAGCTGTTTTTT
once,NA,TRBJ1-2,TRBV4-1,CASSQDGLLYGYTF,TGCGCCAGCAGCCAAGATGGGCTCCTCTATGGCTACACCTTC
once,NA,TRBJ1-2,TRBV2,CASTSVYRVGGNYGYTF,TGTGCCAGCACATCGGTTTACAGGGTAGGGGGTAACTATGGCTACACCTTC
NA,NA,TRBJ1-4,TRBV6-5,CASSYSGTATNEKLFF,TGTGCCAGCAGTTACTCCGGGACTGCAACTAATGAAAAACTGTTTTTT
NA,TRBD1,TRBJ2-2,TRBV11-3,CASSSPGQETTGELFF,TGTGCCAGCAGCTCCCCGGGACAGGAAACTACCGGGGAGCTGTTTTTT
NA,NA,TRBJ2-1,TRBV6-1,CASSEVRVWLF,TGTGCCAGCAGTGAAGTGAGGGTCTGGCTCTTC
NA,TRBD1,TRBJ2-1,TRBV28,CATLGQVNEQFF,TGTGCCACCCTCGGACAGGTAAATGAGCAGTTCTTC
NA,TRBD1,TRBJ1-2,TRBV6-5,CASSYHRQGSGYTF,TGTGCCAGCAGTTATCATCGACAGGGGTCTGGCTACACCTTC
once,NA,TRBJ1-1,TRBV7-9,CASSLELTSEAFF,TGTGCCAGCAGCTTAGAATTAACTTCTGAAGCTTTCTTT